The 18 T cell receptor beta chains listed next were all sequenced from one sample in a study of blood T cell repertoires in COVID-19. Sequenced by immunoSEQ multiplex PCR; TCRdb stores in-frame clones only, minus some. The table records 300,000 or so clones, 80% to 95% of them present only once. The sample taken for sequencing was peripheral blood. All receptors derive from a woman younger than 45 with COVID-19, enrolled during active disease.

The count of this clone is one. CDR3 residues: CASSRDRDLQEKLFF. CDR3 DNA: TGTGCCAGTAGTCGCGACAGGGACCTTCAAGAAAAACTGTTTTTT. V is TRBV19 and J is TRBJ1-4, with 7 bases fitting TRBD1. Germline V CDR1 and CDR2: LNHDA, SQIVND (reference sequence). V shed 5 bases and J 8 bases; nucleotides not matched to a gene: 11. CDR3 length equals 15 residues. Drawing the rest from reference TRBV19 and TRBJ1-4, the complete variable domain is DGGITQSPKYLFRKEGQNVTLSCEQNLNHDAMYWYRQDPGQGLRLIYYSQIVNDFQKGDIAEGYSVSREKKESFPLTVTSAQKNPTAFYLCASSRDRDLQEKLFFGSGTQLSVL.

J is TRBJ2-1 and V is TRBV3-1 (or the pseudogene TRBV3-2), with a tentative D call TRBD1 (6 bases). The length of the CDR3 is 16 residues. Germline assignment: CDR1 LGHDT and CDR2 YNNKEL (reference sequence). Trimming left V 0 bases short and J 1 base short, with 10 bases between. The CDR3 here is CASSQDAGDSYNEQFF. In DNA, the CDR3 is TGTGCCAGCAGCCAAGATGCAGGGGATTCCTACAATGAGCAGTTCTTC.

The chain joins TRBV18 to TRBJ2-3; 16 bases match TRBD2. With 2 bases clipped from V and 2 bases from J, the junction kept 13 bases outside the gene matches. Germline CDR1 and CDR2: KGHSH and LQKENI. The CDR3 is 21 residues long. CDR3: CASSPLPSGTSGREDTDTQYF. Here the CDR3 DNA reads TGTGCCAGCTCACCATTACCTAGCGGGACTAGCGGGAGGGAAGACACAGATACGCAGTATTTT. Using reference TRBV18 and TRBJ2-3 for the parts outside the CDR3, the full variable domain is NAGVMQNPRHLVRRRGQEARLRCSPMKGHSHVYWYRQLPEEGLKFMVYLQKENIIDESGMPKERFSAEFPKEGPSILRIQQVVRGDSAAYFCASSPLPSGTSGREDTDTQYFGPGTRLTVL.

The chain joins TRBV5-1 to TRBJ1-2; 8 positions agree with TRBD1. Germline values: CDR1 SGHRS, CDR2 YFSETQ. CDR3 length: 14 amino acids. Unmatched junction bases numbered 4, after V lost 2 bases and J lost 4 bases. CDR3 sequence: CASSFSDRGYGYTF. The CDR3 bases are TGCGCCAGCAGCTTCTCCGACAGGGGCTATGGCTACACCTTC.

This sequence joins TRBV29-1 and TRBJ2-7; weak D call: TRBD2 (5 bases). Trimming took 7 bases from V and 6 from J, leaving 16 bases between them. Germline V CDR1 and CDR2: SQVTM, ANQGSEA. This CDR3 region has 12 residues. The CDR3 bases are TGCAGCGGCGAGGGTGTATCGGGCGAGCAGTACTTC. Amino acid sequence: CSGEGVSGEQYF.

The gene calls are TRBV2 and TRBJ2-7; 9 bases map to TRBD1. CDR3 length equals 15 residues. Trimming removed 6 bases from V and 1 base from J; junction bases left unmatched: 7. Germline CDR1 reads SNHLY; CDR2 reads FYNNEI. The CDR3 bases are TGTGCCAGCAGGAGGGGGACAGGGCTGTCCTACGAGCAGTACTTC. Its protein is CASRRGTGLSYEQYF.

The CDR3, as DNA: TGTGCCAGCTCACCACCTGCAGGGGCTGTTACCTACGAGCAGTACTTC. Translating gives CASSPPAGAVTYEQYF. V usage is TRBV18 and J usage is TRBJ2-7, with TRBD1 as a possible D gene (6 bases). CDR3 length: 16 amino acids. V lost 0 bases and J lost 2, with 14 bases in between. Germline loops: CDR1 KGHSH, CDR2 LQKENI.

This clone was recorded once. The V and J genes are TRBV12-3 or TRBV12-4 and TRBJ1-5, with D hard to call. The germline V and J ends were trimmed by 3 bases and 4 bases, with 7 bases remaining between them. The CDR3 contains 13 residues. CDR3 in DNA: TGTGCCAGCAGTTTTGAGGGAAATCAGCCCCAGCATTTT. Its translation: CASSFEGNQPQHF.

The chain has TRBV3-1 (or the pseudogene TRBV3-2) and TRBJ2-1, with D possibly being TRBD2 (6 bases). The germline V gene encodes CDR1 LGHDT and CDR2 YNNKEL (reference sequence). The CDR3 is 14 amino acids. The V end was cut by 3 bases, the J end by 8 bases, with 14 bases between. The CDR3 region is CASSQAGRRDEQFF. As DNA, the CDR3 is TGTGCCAGCAGCCAGGCGGGGCGGAGGGATGAGCAGTTCTTC.

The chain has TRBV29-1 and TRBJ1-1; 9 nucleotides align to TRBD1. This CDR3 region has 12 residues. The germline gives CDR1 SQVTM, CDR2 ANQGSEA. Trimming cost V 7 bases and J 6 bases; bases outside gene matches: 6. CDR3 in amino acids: CSGGTGKAEAFF. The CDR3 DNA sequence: TGCAGCGGCGGGACAGGGAAGGCTGAAGCTTTCTTT.

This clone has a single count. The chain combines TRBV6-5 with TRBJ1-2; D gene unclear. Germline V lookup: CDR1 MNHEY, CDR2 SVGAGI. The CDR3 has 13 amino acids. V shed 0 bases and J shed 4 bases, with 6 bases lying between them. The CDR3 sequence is CASSYSAVYGYTF. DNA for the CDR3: TGTGCCAGCAGTTACTCGGCCGTCTATGGCTACACCTTC.

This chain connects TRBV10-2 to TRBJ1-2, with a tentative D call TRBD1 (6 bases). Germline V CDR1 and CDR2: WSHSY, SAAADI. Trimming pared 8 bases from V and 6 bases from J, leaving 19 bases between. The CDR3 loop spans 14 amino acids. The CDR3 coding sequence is TGCGCCAGCGGTCCGGGGGGCGCGTTCGATGGCTACACCTTC. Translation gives CASGPGGAFDGYTF.

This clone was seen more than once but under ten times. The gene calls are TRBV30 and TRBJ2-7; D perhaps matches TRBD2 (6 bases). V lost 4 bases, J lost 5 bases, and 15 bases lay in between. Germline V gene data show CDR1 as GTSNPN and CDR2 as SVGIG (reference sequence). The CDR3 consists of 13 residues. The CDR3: CAWTMVPGDEQYF. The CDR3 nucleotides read TGTGCCTGGACTATGGTCCCGGGGGACGAGCAGTACTTC.

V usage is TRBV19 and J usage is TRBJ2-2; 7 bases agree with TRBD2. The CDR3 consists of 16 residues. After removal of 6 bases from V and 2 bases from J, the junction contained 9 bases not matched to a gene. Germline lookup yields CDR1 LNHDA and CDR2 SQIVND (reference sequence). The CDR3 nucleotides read TGTGCCAGTAGCTGGGGAGGGAGGGCCAACACCGGGGAGCTGTTTTTT. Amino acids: CASSWGGRANTGELFF.

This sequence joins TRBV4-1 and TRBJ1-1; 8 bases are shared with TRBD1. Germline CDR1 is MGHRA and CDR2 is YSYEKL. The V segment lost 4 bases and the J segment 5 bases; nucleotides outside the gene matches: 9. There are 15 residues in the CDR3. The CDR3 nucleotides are TGCGCCAGCAGCCGCTCAACAGGGGGAGGGACTGAAGCTTTCTTT. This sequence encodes CASSRSTGGGTEAFF.

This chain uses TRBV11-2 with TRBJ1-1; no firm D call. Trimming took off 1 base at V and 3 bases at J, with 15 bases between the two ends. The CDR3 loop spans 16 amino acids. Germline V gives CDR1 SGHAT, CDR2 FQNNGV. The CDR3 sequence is CASSLGRSQAYTEAFF. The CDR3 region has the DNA TGTGCCAGCAGCTTAGGGCGCAGTCAGGCTTACACTGAAGCTTTCTTT.

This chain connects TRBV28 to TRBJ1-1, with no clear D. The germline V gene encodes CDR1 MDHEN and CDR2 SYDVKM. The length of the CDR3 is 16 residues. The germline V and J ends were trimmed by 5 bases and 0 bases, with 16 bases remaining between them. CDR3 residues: CASSPSVTFMNTEAFF. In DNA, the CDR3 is TGTGCCAGCAGTCCTTCAGTGACTTTCATGAACACTGAAGCTTTCTTT.

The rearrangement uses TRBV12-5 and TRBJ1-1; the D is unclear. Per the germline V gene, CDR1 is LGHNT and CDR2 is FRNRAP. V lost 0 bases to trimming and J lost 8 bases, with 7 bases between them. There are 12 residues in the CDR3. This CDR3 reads CASGLVRSEAFF. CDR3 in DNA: TGTGCTAGTGGTTTGGTACGGTCAGAAGCTTTCTTT.